The 20 T cell receptor beta chains presented below share a single source sample, sequenced in a study of cytomegalovirus exposure and HLA in healthy donors (dated by TCRdb to about 2017). Library preparation employed the immunoSEQ multiplex PCR assay. A mixture of 60 forward primers for TCR Vbeta segments and 13 reverse primers for TCR Jbeta segments was used in the multiplex PCR. TCRdb retrieved this table from immuneACCESS and kept in-frame rearrangements only. Not all clones are present; in checked studies, unresolved V genes account for under half, and no reason is known for the remainder. In this sample the table shows some 200,000 clones, about 89% of which occur a single time. About 1% of the sample rests with the top ten. The material sequenced was PBMCs. These receptors all stem from a woman aged 18-35 years in good health and CMV-seronegative.

V usage is TRBV7-9 and J usage is TRBJ2-3; 14 bases are a match to TRBD2. CDR3 length: 15 residues. V was clipped by 5 bases and J by 6 bases; unmatched bases: 4. Germline V gives CDR1 SEHNR, CDR2 FQNEAQ (reference sequence). The DNA for the CDR3 is TGTGCCAGCAGCACAAGACTAGCGGGAGGGGATACGCAGTATTTT. Amino acids: CASSTRLAGGDTQYF.

V usage is TRBV4-1 and J usage is TRBJ2-3, with 11 bases matching TRBD2. J lost 0 bases, V lost 0 bases, and 2 bases had no gene match. Germline V gene data show CDR1 as MGHRA and CDR2 as YSYEKL. This CDR3 has 17 amino acids. CDR3 DNA: TGCGCCAGCAGCCAAGACCGGACTAGCGGGAGCACAGATACGCAGTATTTT. Residues: CASSQDRTSGSTDTQYF.

About this clone itself: The sample contains more than one DNA sequence encoding this CDR3. The chain couples TRBV4-1 to TRBJ2-2; D is possibly TRBD1 (8 bases). Germline assignment: CDR1 MGHRA and CDR2 YSYEKL. Trimming cost V 4 bases and J 4 bases, with 25 bases left between them. The length of the CDR3 is 19 residues. Here the CDR3 reads CASSPEEEVHRGGTGELFF. CDR3 coding DNA: TGCGCCAGCAGCCCTGAAGAGGAAGTACACAGGGGGGGCACCGGGGAGCTGTTTTTT.

The V gene is TRBV5-1, the J gene TRBJ2-1; TRBD2 is a possible D gene (7 bases). Germline-derived CDR1 and CDR2 are SGHRS and YFSETQ. The CDR3 spans 14 residues. Trimming took off 4 bases at V and 7 bases at J, with 15 bases between the two ends. The DNA of the CDR3 is TGCGCCAGCAGCCCAGAGGGGGGGCGGAATGAGCAGTTCTTC. Translation gives CASSPEGGRNEQFF.

The chain uses TRBV9 and TRBJ1-1; D is uncertain. Germline CDR1 SGDLS, CDR2 YYNGEE. V was cut by 0 bases and J by 1 base, with 10 bases left in between. This CDR3 region has 15 residues. The CDR3 DNA reads TGTGCCAGCAGCGTAGGCGGGGTGGGGAACACTGAAGCTTTCTTT. This encodes CASSVGGVGNTEAFF.

This clone was detected once. This rearrangement joins TRBV19 to TRBJ2-2; D is perhaps TRBD2 (7 bases). Deletions cut 9 bases from V and 6 bases from J, with 23 bases between. The CDR3 contains 16 residues. Germline loops: CDR1 LNHDA, CDR2 SQIVND (reference sequence). Written as DNA, the CDR3 is TGTGCCAGCTCCGCGGGGGCCTCTCCGGCTCCCGGGGAGCTGTTTTTT. Protein sequence: CASSAGASPAPGELFF.

Written as DNA, the CDR3 is TGTGCCAGCAGTCTGGGGACTAGCGGGGCCAGTCCGAGCTCCTACAATGAGCAGTTCTTC. Amino acid sequence: CASSLGTSGASPSSYNEQFF. The chain joins TRBV2 to TRBJ2-1; 13 nucleotides agree with TRBD2. The germline V gene encodes CDR1 SNHLY and CDR2 FYNNEI. The CDR3 spans 20 residues. After removal of 5 bases from V and 0 bases from J, the junction contained 13 bases not matched to a gene.

The rearrangement links TRBV11-3 to TRBJ2-1; D might be TRBD1 (5 bases). Germline V gene lookup returns CDR1 SGHNT and CDR2 YENEEA. V was trimmed by 1 base and J by 6 bases, leaving 10 bases between them. This CDR3 comprises 14 residues. The CDR3 DNA follows: TGTGCCAGCAGCTTAGTCAGGGATGGCAATGAGCAGTTCTTC. Its translation is CASSLVRDGNEQFF.

The rearrangement joins TRBV9 to TRBJ1-2, with 7 nucleotides matching TRBD1. Germline CDR1 and CDR2: SGDLS and YYNGEE. The length of the CDR3 is 15 residues. After removal of 7 bases from V and 3 bases from J, the junction contained 12 bases not matched to a gene. The chain's CDR3 is CASGKGQGVDYGYTF. The CDR3 nucleotides are TGTGCCAGCGGAAAGGGGCAGGGGGTGGACTATGGCTACACCTTC.

The chain has TRBV14 and TRBJ2-1; the D is unclear. Germline V lookup: CDR1 SGHDN, CDR2 FVKESK. Trimming stripped 0 bases from V and 4 bases from J, with 13 bases between. This CDR3 is 16 amino acids long. The CDR3, as DNA: TGTGCCAGCAGCCAAGATAGACTGGTCCTATACAATGAGCAGTTCTTC. Its protein is CASSQDRLVLYNEQFF.

The chain carries TRBV7-9 and TRBJ2-1; 7 bases are shared with TRBD1. The germline CDR1 and CDR2 sequences are SEHNR and FQNEAQ (reference sequence). The CDR3 spans 16 residues. After removal of 5 bases from V and 0 bases from J, the junction contained 7 bases not matched to a gene. CDR3 loop: CASSTYAGGSYNEQFF. DNA of the CDR3: TGTGCCAGCAGCACATACGCAGGGGGCTCCTACAATGAGCAGTTCTTC.

The V gene is TRBV2, the J gene TRBJ2-5; 7 bases fit TRBD2. From germline, CDR1 is SNHLY and CDR2 FYNNEI. This CDR3 has 13 residues. The junction had 6 bases not matched to a gene; V was cut back by 6 bases and J by 5 bases. The CDR3, as DNA: TGTGCCAGCAGCCGAGCGGGACCGGAGACCCAGTACTTC. Encoded protein: CASSRAGPETQYF.

This chain links TRBV5-4 with TRBJ2-2; TRBD1 might be the D (6 bases). Trimming cost V 1 base and J 5 bases, with 9 bases left between them. The length of the CDR3 is 14 residues. Germline CDR1 SGHNT, CDR2 YYREEE (reference sequence). CDR3 nucleotides: TGTGCCAGCAGCTTGAGGGGGTCTACCGGGGAGCTGTTTTTT. This sequence encodes CASSLRGSTGELFF.

This chain joins TRBV4-3 and TRBJ1-4; TRBD1 aligns across 9 bases. The CDR3 contains 16 residues. Germline V gene lookup returns CDR1 LGHNA and CDR2 YSLEER. After removal of 4 bases from V and 7 bases from J, the junction contained 10 bases not matched to a gene. As DNA, the CDR3 is TGCGCCAGCAGCCGTATGGGGGGGACAGGGCCTGAAAAACTGTTTTTT. It encodes CASSRMGGTGPEKLFF.

The chain links TRBV2 to TRBJ1-6, with D uncertain. The CDR3 contains 17 residues. V was shortened by 5 bases and J by 0 bases, with 14 bases between the two germline ends. Germline CDR1 is SNHLY and CDR2 is FYNNEI. DNA for the CDR3: TGTGCCAGCAGTAGCGGCGGAGGGAGCTCCTATAATTCACCCCTCCACTTT. This sequence encodes CASSSGGGSSYNSPLHF.

The count of this clone is one. This rearrangement joins TRBV20-1 to TRBJ2-5; no clear D gene. The CDR3 has 11 residues. CDR1 and CDR2 (germline): DFQATT, SNEGSKA (reference sequence). Between the trimmed V and J ends, which lost 6 bases and 2 bases, there was a span of 7 bases. The CDR3 DNA reads TGCAGTGCCCCGCGGCAAGAGACCCAGTACTTC. As protein: CSAPRQETQYF.

The chain is built from TRBV7-6 and TRBJ2-5; 10 nucleotides agree with TRBD1. There are 16 residues in the CDR3. Germline V lookup: CDR1 SGHVS, CDR2 FNYEAQ. V was clipped by 2 bases and J by 5 bases; unmatched bases: 8. CDR3 region: CASSLWGTGERETQYF. The DNA of the CDR3 is TGTGCCAGCAGCTTATGGGGGACAGGGGAACGGGAGACCCAGTACTTC.

This clone was seen a handful of times. This chain links TRBV29-1 with TRBJ1-2; 7 nucleotides line up with TRBD1. Trimming took 5 bases from V and 7 from J; bases not matched to a gene: 4. The CDR3 is made up of 11 amino acids. Germline CDR1 SQVTM, CDR2 ANQGSEA. The CDR3 DNA reads TGCAGCGTTTCAGGGGGGACTGGCTACACCTTC. It specifies CSVSGGTGYTF.

CDR3 DNA sequence: TGCGCCAGCAGAAGGACAGATAATTCACCCCTCCACTTT. Its translation: CASRRTDNSPLHF. V gene TRBV10-1 combines with J gene TRBJ1-6, with D possibly TRBD1 on 6 matching bases. Trimming stripped 6 bases from V and 5 bases from J, with 8 bases between. The germline V gene encodes CDR1 WNHNN and CDR2 SYGVQD (reference sequence). The CDR3 covers 13 residues.

V usage is TRBV30 and J usage is TRBJ2-1; D is perhaps TRBD1 (6 bases). V lost 4 bases to trimming and J lost 3 bases, with 16 bases between them. Per the germline V gene, CDR1 is GTSNPN and CDR2 is SVGIG (reference sequence). The CDR3 extends over 15 amino acids. DNA for the CDR3: TGTGCCTGGATAGCCTCGGACAGCTTCTACAATGAGCAGTTCTTC. This gives the protein CAWIASDSFYNEQFF.